Included here is one TCR beta chain sequence, with context. This entry is derived from a study of OX40 agonist ivuxolimab in advanced cancers. About the study: The patients received agonistic anti-OX40 (CD134) antibody ivuxolimab.

The V gene end was trimmed by 7 bases and the J gene end by 8 bases; junction bases not matched to a gene: 11. The CDR3 runs to 15 residues. The germline V gene has CDR1 SQVTM and CDR2 ANQGSEA. TCRdb's table, derived via immunoSEQ multiplex PCR, lists solely in-frame clones and lacks some. The table includes about 21,000 clones, 65% to 90% detected once. Sequences were derived from CD4+ or CD8+ T cells sorted from blood, sampled in a trial of the OX40 agonist ivuxolimab. This chain joins TRBV29-1 and TRBJ2-1; 13 bases agree with TRBD2. This clonotype was sampled from an adult with an advanced solid tumor such as melanoma, head and neck, liver or kidney cancer. In DNA form, the CDR3 reads TGCAGCGCCGTAGGACTAGCGGGAGTTGTCCATGAGCAGTTCTTC. Amino acids: CSAVGLAGVVHEQFF.